This T cell receptor (beta chain) was obtained from a study of Ad26.COV2.S vaccination and SARS-CoV-2 variants. Across the study: The donor belonged to the COV1001 Ad26.COV2.S trial arm. Study-wide results and caveats: The study found similar non-spike TCR breadth in vaccine and placebo recipients.

TCRdb's table, derived via immunoSEQ multiplex PCR, lists solely in-frame clones and lacks some. The sample lists about 460,000 clones; 89% were seen once. This CDR3 spans 14 amino acids. Trimming left V 5 bases short and J 5 bases short, with 12 bases between. CDR1 is MDHEN and CDR2 is SYDVKM in the germline V gene. As concerns this clone: No antigen is known for it.

Treatment described: 15 to 20 received Ad26.COV2.S at low or high dose, single or two shots; roughly five received placebo; per-sample allocation not given. Specimens were obtained on day 63 following the first vaccine or placebo injection. Ad26 vector vaccine expressed Wuhan-strain SARS-CoV-2 spike. Sequences were derived from peripheral blood, sampled in a trial of Ad26.COV2.S vaccine versus placebo. The chain is built from TRBV28 and TRBJ2-2, with D hard to call. This sequence originates from a person between 18 and 60 years old who received the Ad26.COV2.S COVID-19 vaccine or a placebo. CDR3: CASSLVEATGELFF. As DNA, the CDR3 is TGTGCCAGCAGTCTGGTTGAGGCGACCGGGGAGCTGTTTTTT.